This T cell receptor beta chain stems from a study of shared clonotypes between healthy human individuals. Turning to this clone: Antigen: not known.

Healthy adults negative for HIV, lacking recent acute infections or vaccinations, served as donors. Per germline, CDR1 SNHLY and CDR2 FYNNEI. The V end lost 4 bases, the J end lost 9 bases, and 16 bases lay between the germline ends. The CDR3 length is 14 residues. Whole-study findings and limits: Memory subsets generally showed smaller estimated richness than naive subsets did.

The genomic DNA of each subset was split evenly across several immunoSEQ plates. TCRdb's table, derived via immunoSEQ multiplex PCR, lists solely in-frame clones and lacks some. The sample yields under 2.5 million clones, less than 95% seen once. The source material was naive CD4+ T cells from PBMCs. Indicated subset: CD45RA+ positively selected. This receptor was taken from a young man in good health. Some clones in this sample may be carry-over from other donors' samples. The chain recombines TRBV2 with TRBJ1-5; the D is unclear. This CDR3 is CASSGGQVSWPQHF. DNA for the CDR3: TGTGCCAGCAGTGGCGGGCAGGTTTCCTGGCCCCAGCATTTT.